One and the same sample provided the 24 T cell receptor beta chains below, sequenced in a study of T cell responses to AZD1222 COVID-19 vaccine. Profiled with immunoSEQ multiplex PCR; TCRdb holds only in-frame clones, not every one. The sample shows about 160,000 clones, approximately 92% of them seen only once. Here the sequenced sample was peripheral blood, taken 28 days after the second AZD1222 dose. The receptors shown here come from an adult who received the AZD1222 COVID-19 vaccine.

This chain joins TRBV27 and TRBJ2-1, with D perhaps matching TRBD2 (6 bases). Germline V CDR1 and CDR2: MNHEY, SMNVEV (reference sequence). This CDR3 contains 13 residues. V lost 10 bases and J lost 4, with 14 bases in between. CDR3 amino acids: CATRRGGYNEQFF. The CDR3 nucleotides read TGTGCCACCAGGCGGGGAGGATACAATGAGCAGTTCTTC.

V and J are TRBV18 and TRBJ1-5; no firm D call. The CDR3 sequence is 15 residues long. Germline V gene data show CDR1 as KGHSH and CDR2 as LQKENI. Trimming took 8 bases from V and 6 from J, leaving 20 bases between them. In DNA, the CDR3 is TGTGCCAGCCGGCGGGAGCAGGCGGGAGGTCAGCCCCAGCATTTT. Protein: CASRREQAGGQPQHF.

V gene TRBV19 combines with J gene TRBJ1-2, with TRBD1 matching 8 bases. The CDR3 extends over 14 amino acids. CDR1 is LNHDA and CDR2 is SQIVND in the germline V gene (reference sequence). V lost 8 bases to trimming and J lost 5 bases; unmatched junction nucleotides: 10. CDR3: CASCTTGDRYGYTF. The DNA of the CDR3 is TGTGCCAGTTGCACGACAGGGGATCGGTATGGCTACACCTTC.

This sequence joins TRBV29-1 and TRBJ1-4; TRBD1 might be the D (6 bases). The germline gives CDR1 SQVTM, CDR2 ANQGSEA. Trimming pared 3 bases from V and 7 bases from J, leaving 18 bases between. The CDR3 is 15 residues long. The CDR3 spells CSVDMGGGLGEKLFF. CDR3 nucleotides: TGCAGCGTTGACATGGGCGGGGGGCTAGGTGAAAAACTGTTTTTT.

The rearrangement joins TRBV12-2 to TRBJ1-4; TRBD1, the table's D call, lacks a check against the DNA. TRBV12-2 is a documented pseudogene. The CDR3 sequence is 15 residues long. The CDR3: CASRSDRGRFEKLFF. CDR3 sequence (DNA): TGTGCAAGTCGCTCAGACAGGGGGCGATTTGAAAAACTGTTTTTT.

This clone was seen once. The chain employs TRBV13 and TRBJ2-5, with no clear D. Trimming took off 2 bases at V and 2 bases at J, with 6 bases between the two ends. The CDR3 length is 13 residues. CDR1 and CDR2 (germline): PRHDT, FYEKMQ (reference sequence). CDR3 in DNA: TGTGCCAGCAGCTTACGGTTACAAGAGACCCAGTACTTC. Translating it yields CASSLRLQETQYF.

The V and J genes are TRBV30 and TRBJ2-1, with D possibly TRBD2 on 7 matching bases. Looked up from germline, CDR1 is GTSNPN and CDR2 is SVGIG (reference sequence). This CDR3 is built from 12 residues. V shed 1 base and J shed 12 bases, with 13 bases lying between them. Written as DNA, the CDR3 is TGTGCCTGGAGTGACCCGGGGGGCAGGCAGTTCTTC. Its protein product is CAWSDPGGRQFF.

In DNA form, the CDR3 reads TGTGCCAGCAGCCGACAGGGGAAGGGGGACACTGAAGCTTTCTTT. Its translation is CASSRQGKGDTEAFF. This sequence joins TRBV3-1 (or the pseudogene TRBV3-2) and TRBJ1-1, with 8 bases lining up with TRBD1. The V segment lost 4 bases and the J segment 3 bases; nucleotides outside the gene matches: 7. The germline gives CDR1 LGHDT, CDR2 YNNKEL (reference sequence). The CDR3 is made up of 15 amino acids.

In the case of this clone: Additional DNA sequences in this sample encode the identical CDR3. The chain is built from TRBV27 and TRBJ2-7; weak D call: TRBD1 (6 bases). V dropped 6 bases and J dropped 2 bases, with 11 bases sitting between them. The CDR3 extends over 13 amino acids. Germline CDR1 and CDR2: MNHEY and SMNVEV (reference sequence). Here the CDR3 DNA reads TGTGCCAGCAGCTTACAGGGTACCTACGAGCAGTACTTC. This translates into CASSLQGTYEQYF.

The rearrangement uses TRBV12-3 or TRBV12-4 and TRBJ1-5; 8 nucleotides agree with TRBD1. The V and J ends lost 6 bases and 5 bases, in that order; junction bases with no gene match: 3. The CDR3 is 13 residues long. The CDR3 DNA sequence: TGTGCCAGCAGAGGACAGGGCGATCAGCCCCAGCATTTT. This sequence encodes CASRGQGDQPQHF.

The chain links TRBV27 to TRBJ2-7; TRBD1 is a possible D gene (6 bases). This CDR3 has 15 residues. The V gene lost 0 bases and the J gene lost 0 bases, with 9 bases spanning the gap. CDR1 and CDR2 from the germline V gene are MNHEY and SMNVEV (reference sequence). CDR3 region: CASSLSTGLSYEQYF. The CDR3 DNA reads as TGTGCCAGCAGTTTATCGACAGGCCTCTCCTACGAGCAGTACTTC.

The J gene is TRBJ1-1, the V gene TRBV7-3, with TRBD1 as a possible D gene (5 bases). The CDR3 is made up of 13 amino acids. The germline V and J ends were trimmed by 5 bases and 5 bases, with 12 bases remaining between them. Germline-derived CDR1 and CDR2 are SGHTA and FQGTGA. The CDR3 DNA is TGTGCCAGCAGCGGTCAGGGCTCAACTGAAGCTTTCTTT. Translated, it gives CASSGQGSTEAFF.

The chain recombines TRBV6-5 with TRBJ1-1; TRBD1 might be the D (5 bases). This CDR3 comprises 13 residues. Germline loops: CDR1 MNHEY, CDR2 SVGAGI. The V gene lost 6 bases and the J gene lost 4 bases, with 12 bases spanning the gap. The CDR3 region has the DNA TGTGCCAGCAGGGGACCAAGGGTCACTGAAGCTTTCTTT. As protein: CASRGPRVTEAFF.

The chain links TRBV5-1 to TRBJ1-3; D remains unclear. Germline CDR1 is SGHRS and CDR2 is YFSETQ. CDR3 size: 13 residues. Trimming removed 0 bases at V and 2 bases at J, with 3 bases between. The CDR3 DNA sequence: TGCGCCAGCAGCTTGGAACCTGGAAACACCATATATTTT. Residues: CASSLEPGNTIYF.

This chain links TRBV11-2 with TRBJ1-4; unclear D gene. V was pared by 3 bases and J by 6 bases, with 11 bases between. Germline V gene sequence: CDR1 SGHAT, CDR2 FQNNGV. The CDR3 has 14 residues. The DNA for the CDR3 is TGTGCCAGCAGCTTTCCAACATTCGATGAAAAACTGTTTTTT. Its protein is CASSFPTFDEKLFF.

This sequence joins TRBV7-2 and TRBJ2-7; the match to TRBD1 covers 10 bases. J gave up 2 bases and V 5 bases, and 6 bases lay outside the gene matches. The CDR3 spans 15 residues. Looked up from germline, CDR1 is SGHTA and CDR2 is FQGNSA. The CDR3 spells CASSRGTGVPYEQYF. CDR3 coding DNA: TGTGCCAGCAGCCGCGGGACAGGGGTACCCTACGAGCAGTACTTC. The full variable domain, with the rest looked up from reference TRBV7-2 and TRBJ2-7, is GAGVSQSPSNKVTEKGKDVELRCDPISGHTALYWYRQSLGQGLEFLIYFQGNSAPDKSGLPSDRFSAERTGGSVSTLTIQRTQQEDSAVYLCASSRGTGVPYEQYFGPGTRLTVT.

Turning to this clone: One end of the junction varies from germline; a read error may be responsible. The V gene is TRBV5-1, the J gene TRBJ2-7; 10 nucleotides line up with TRBD2. CDR3 length: 14 residues. CDR1 SGHRS and CDR2 YFSETQ come from the germline V gene. CDR3 residues: CASSLTSGSSEQYF. As DNA, the CDR3 is TGCGCCAGCAGCCTGACTAGCGGGTCCTCCGAGCAGTACTTC.

V usage is TRBV30 and J usage is TRBJ1-4; D might be TRBD1 (6 bases). Trimming took off 2 bases at V and 8 bases at J, with 12 bases between the two ends. The germline V gene encodes CDR1 GTSNPN and CDR2 SVGIG (reference sequence). This CDR3 contains 13 residues. The CDR3 protein is CAWSSGVGEKLFF. The CDR3 DNA is TGTGCCTGGAGTTCAGGGGTGGGCGAAAAACTGTTTTTT.

The CDR3 sequence is CASSIEHRSFATNEKLFF. The CDR3 DNA reads TGTGCCAGTAGTATTGAGCACAGGAGCTTTGCAACTAATGAAAAACTGTTTTTT. The chain uses TRBV19 and TRBJ1-4; a possible D gene is TRBD1 (5 bases). The CDR3 totals 18 residues. The germline V gene has CDR1 LNHDA and CDR2 SQIVND (reference sequence). With 3 bases removed from V and 0 bases from J, the gap between germline ends came to 17 bases.

This chain links TRBV19 with TRBJ2-5; TRBD1 is a possible D gene (6 bases). Germline V gene lookup returns CDR1 LNHDA and CDR2 SQIVND (reference sequence). The V end lost 4 bases, the J end lost 1 base, and 16 bases lay between the germline ends. The CDR3 consists of 16 residues. The CDR3 bases are TGTGCCAGTAGTAAAAACCCGACAGGCGCCCAAGAGACCCAGTACTTC. Protein: CASSKNPTGAQETQYF.

The chain uses TRBV6-6 and TRBJ2-6; TRBD1 matches 7 bases. Trimming at V came to 5 bases and at J to 1 base, leaving 17 bases not matched to a gene. This CDR3 comprises 20 residues. Germline assignment: CDR1 MNHNY and CDR2 SVGAGI (reference sequence). This chain's CDR3 is CASSPLQGVNLRSGANVLTF. Here the CDR3 DNA reads TGTGCCAGCAGTCCCCTCCAGGGGGTTAACTTGAGGTCTGGGGCCAACGTCCTGACTTTC.

This clone was detected only once. V gene TRBV11-3 combines with J gene TRBJ2-7, with 12 nucleotides matching TRBD2. From germline, CDR1 is SGHNT and CDR2 YENEEA. Losses at the gene ends were 5 bases for V and 1 base for J; bases not matched to a gene: 6. CDR3 length: 16 amino acids. In nucleotides, the CDR3 is TGTGCCAGCAGCGTACTACTAGCGGGAGGTTCCTACGAGCAGTACTTC. It translates to CASSVLLAGGSYEQYF.

The chain employs TRBV7-2 and TRBJ2-1; TRBD2 might be the D (6 bases). V shed 5 bases and J shed 10 bases, with 12 bases lying between them. This CDR3 spans 12 amino acids. Germline assignment: CDR1 SGHTA and CDR2 FQGNSA. The CDR3 reads CASSKRLGEQFF. The CDR3 DNA reads TGTGCCAGCAGCAAACGACTAGGGGAGCAGTTCTTC.

V gene TRBV19 combines with J gene TRBJ1-3; a weak D match, TRBD1 (5 bases). Trimming cost V 5 bases and J 2 bases, with 7 bases left between them. CDR1 LNHDA and CDR2 SQIVND come from the germline V gene (reference sequence). CDR3 length equals 13 residues. The CDR3 protein is CASSGTPGNTIYF. CDR3 in DNA: TGTGCCAGTAGTGGGACCCCTGGAAACACCATATATTTT.